The 8 T cell receptor beta chains below were found in one sample sequenced in a study of Ad26.COV2.S vaccination and SARS-CoV-2 variants. Sample treatment: some 20 received Ad26.COV2.S at low or high dose, single or two shots; about 5 received placebo; per-sample allocation not given. Following the first vaccine or placebo injection, samples were taken on day 63. Only in-frame clones appear in the TCRdb table, and some are missing; sequencing was by immunoSEQ multiplex PCR. The table includes some 340,000 clones, around four fifths detected once. This material consisted of peripheral blood, taken in a trial of Ad26.COV2.S vaccine versus placebo. All receptors derive from a person aged 18-65 years who received the Ad26.COV2.S COVID-19 vaccine or a placebo.

The chain uses TRBV5-1 and TRBJ1-4, with D uncertain. V was trimmed by 0 bases and J by 8 bases, leaving 14 bases between them. The CDR3 is 15 amino acids. Germline V CDR1 and CDR2: SGHRS, YFSETQ. The CDR3 region has the DNA TGCGCCAGCAGCTTGGGGGCGGCTGCGACCGAAAAACTGTTTTTT. This codes for CASSLGAAATEKLFF.

This chain uses TRBV19 with TRBJ2-7; 7 nucleotides agree with TRBD1. This CDR3 contains 14 residues. CDR1 LNHDA and CDR2 SQIVND come from the germline V gene (reference sequence). Trimming took 4 bases from V and 2 from J; bases not matched to a gene: 5. The CDR3 DNA sequence: TGTGCCAGTAGTACCAACAGGGGCCCCTACGAGCAGTACTTC. This sequence encodes CASSTNRGPYEQYF. The full variable domain, rest sourced from reference TRBV19 and TRBJ2-7, is DGGITQSPKYLFRKEGQNVTLSCEQNLNHDAMYWYRQDPGQGLRLIYYSQIVNDFQKGDIAEGYSVSREKKESFPLTVTSAQKNPTAFYLCASSTNRGPYEQYFGPGTRLTVT.

CDR3: CASKTGGAGAKNIQYF. CDR3 coding DNA: TGCGCCAGCAAGACAGGGGGCGCTGGGGCCAAAAACATTCAGTACTTC. The chain is built from TRBV5-1 and TRBJ2-4; the match to TRBD1 covers 10 bases. Germline lookup yields CDR1 SGHRS and CDR2 YFSETQ. There are 16 residues in the CDR3. The J segment lost 1 base and the V segment lost 6 bases, leaving 7 bases of the junction unmatched.

V gene TRBV19 combines with J gene TRBJ2-4; a weak D match, TRBD1 (7 bases). CDR3 length: 15 residues. In germline, CDR1 is LNHDA, CDR2 SQIVND (reference sequence). V lost 1 base and J 4 bases, leaving 11 bases between the germline ends. The CDR3 reads CASSIGGTVKNIQYF. In DNA form, the CDR3 reads TGTGCCAGTAGTATAGGCGGGACAGTTAAAAACATTCAGTACTTC.

This clone was counted between two and nine times. CDR3 sequence (DNA): TGTGCCAGCAGCTTGTCGCCTGGGGCCAACGTCCTGACTTTC. Translating it yields CASSLSPGANVLTF. The V gene is TRBV5-5, the J gene TRBJ2-6, with unresolved D. V was shortened by 1 base and J by 2 bases, with 4 bases between the two germline ends. The CDR3 runs to 14 residues. In germline, CDR1 is SGHKS, CDR2 YYEKEE (reference sequence).

The V gene is TRBV25-1, the J gene TRBJ2-7; a possible D gene is TRBD2 (5 bases). Trimming took off 8 bases at V and 6 bases at J, with 11 bases between the two ends. CDR1 and CDR2 from the germline V gene are MGHDK and SYGVNS. This CDR3 spans 11 amino acids. The CDR3 loop reads CASSWAGEQYF. CDR3 sequence (DNA): TGTGCCAGCTCCTGGGCGGGCGAGCAGTACTTC.

The CDR3 reads CASSERDRPGNTIYF. CDR3 nucleotide sequence: TGTGCCAGCAGTGAACGGGACAGGCCTGGAAACACCATATATTTT. The chain uses TRBV6-1 and TRBJ1-3, with TRBD1 identical over 8 bases. The CDR3 is 15 residues long. The germline V gene has CDR1 MNHNS and CDR2 SASEGT. J was trimmed by 2 bases and V by 2 bases; bases with no gene match: 2.

The rearrangement links TRBV4-2 to TRBJ2-3; D gene ambiguous. The V gene's germline CDR1 is LGHNA and CDR2 YNFKEQ. The CDR3 covers 14 residues. V gave up 4 bases and J gave up 2 bases, with 10 bases separating them. DNA of the CDR3: TGTGCCAGCAGCCCTTCACCCTCCACAGATACGCAGTATTTT. Amino acids: CASSPSPSTDTQYF.